This T cell receptor beta chain was identified in a study of control samples from healthy donors and cancer patients. The repertoire was sequenced with immunoSEQ multiplex PCR; TCRdb's copy has only in-frame clones and lacks some. The top ten clones hold around 6.1% of a sample with over 150,000 clones, around 95% of them seen once. There are 13 residues in the CDR3. V was shortened by 7 bases and J by 1 base, with 8 bases between the two germline ends. The V gene is TRBV12-3 or TRBV12-4, the J gene TRBJ1-5; perhaps TRBD1 as D (6 bases). The receptor comes from a man aged 35-49 years in good health. The sample taken for sequencing was blood. The CDR3 reads CASTGQSNQPQHF. DNA for the CDR3: TGTGCCAGCACCGGACAGAGCAATCAGCCCCAGCATTTT.